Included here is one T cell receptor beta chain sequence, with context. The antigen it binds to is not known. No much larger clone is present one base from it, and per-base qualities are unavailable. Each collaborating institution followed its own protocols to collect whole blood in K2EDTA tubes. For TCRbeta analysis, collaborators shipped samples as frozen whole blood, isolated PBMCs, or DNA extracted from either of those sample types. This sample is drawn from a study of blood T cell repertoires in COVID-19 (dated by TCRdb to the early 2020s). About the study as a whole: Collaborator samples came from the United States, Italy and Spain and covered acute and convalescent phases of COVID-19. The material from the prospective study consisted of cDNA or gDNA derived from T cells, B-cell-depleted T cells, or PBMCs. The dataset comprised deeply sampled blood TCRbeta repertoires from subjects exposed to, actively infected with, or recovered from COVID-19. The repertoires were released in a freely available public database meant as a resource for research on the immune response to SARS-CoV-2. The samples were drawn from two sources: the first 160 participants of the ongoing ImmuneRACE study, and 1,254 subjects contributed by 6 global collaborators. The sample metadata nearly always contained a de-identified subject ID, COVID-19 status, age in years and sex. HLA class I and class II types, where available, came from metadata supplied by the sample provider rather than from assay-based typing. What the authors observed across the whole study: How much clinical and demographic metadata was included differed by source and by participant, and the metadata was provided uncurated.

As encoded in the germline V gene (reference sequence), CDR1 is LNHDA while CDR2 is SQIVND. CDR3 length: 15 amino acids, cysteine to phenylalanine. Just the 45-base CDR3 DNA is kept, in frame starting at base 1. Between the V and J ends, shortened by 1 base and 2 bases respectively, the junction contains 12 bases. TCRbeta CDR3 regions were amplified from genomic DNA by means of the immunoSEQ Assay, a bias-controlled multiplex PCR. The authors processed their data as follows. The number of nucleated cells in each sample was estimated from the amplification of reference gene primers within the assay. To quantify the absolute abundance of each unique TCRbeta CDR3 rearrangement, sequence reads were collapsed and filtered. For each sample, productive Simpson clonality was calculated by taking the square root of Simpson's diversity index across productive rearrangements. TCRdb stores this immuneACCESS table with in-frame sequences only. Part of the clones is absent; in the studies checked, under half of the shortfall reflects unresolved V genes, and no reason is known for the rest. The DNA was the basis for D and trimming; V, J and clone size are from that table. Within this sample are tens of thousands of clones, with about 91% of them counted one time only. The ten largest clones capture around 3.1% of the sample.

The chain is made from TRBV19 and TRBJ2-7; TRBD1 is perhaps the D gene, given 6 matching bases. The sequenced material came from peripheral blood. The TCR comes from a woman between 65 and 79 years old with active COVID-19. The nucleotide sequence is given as TGTGCCAGTAGTATAGTATCCAGGGGTGCCTACGAGCAGTACTTC. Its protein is CASSIVSRGAYEQYF.